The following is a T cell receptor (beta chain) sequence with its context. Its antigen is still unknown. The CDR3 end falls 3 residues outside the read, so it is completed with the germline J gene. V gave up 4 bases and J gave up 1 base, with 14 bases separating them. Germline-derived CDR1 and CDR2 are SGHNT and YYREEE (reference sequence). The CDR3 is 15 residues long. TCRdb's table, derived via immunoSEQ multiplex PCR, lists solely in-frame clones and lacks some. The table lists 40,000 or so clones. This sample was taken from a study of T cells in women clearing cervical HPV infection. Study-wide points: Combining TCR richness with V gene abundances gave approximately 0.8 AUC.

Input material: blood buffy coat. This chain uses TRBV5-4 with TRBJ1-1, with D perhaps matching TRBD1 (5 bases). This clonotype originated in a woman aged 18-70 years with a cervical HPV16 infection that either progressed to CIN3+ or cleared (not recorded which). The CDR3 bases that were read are TGTGCCAGCAGCCAGGGTCAGCGGGAGAACACTGAA. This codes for CASSQGQRENTE. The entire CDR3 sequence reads CASSQGQRENTEAFF.